This T cell receptor (beta chain) was found in a study of CD8+ T cells in alopecia areata (dated by TCRdb to 2016 to 2019). Turning to the overall study: In both human patients and the C3H/HeJ mouse model, the study applied high-throughput TCRbeta sequencing to look at T cell clonal expansion in alopecia areata. TCRbeta CDR3 regions were amplified by immunoSEQ multiplex PCR with 35 Vbeta forward and 13 Jbeta reverse primers. On the human side, TCRbeta sequencing was run on scalp tissue and on sorted CD4+ and CD8+ peripheral blood T cells from healthy controls and from alopecia areata patients with either patchy or totalis/universalis disease. Scalp clonality was compared across normal scalp (n=4), patchy alopecia areata scalp (n=8), and alopecia totalis/universalis scalp (n=8). RNA came from the PAXgene miRNA kit for fixed scalp, the miRNeasy kit for PBMCs, and the RNeasy kit for mouse skin. What the authors observed across the whole study: Unlike mouse skin, which is dominated by gammadelta T cells, normal human skin has resident alphabeta T cells that are also sequenced, and this complicates analysis of the scalp TCR repertoire. Compared with normal scalp, lesional scalp, particularly in alopecia totalis/universalis, had higher clonality and more expanded CD8+ clones, which suggests antigenic drive. Shared TCR sequences between patients were less evident than in mice, which may be partly attributable to HLA diversity in the patient population.

After PBMCs were isolated by density centrifugation and stained for CD3, CD4 and CD8, a FACSAria was used to sort CD4+ and CD8+ T cells. Unaffected controls provided scalp biopsies and blood samples. From the cysteine through the phenylalanine, the CDR3 covers 14 amino acids. The entry retains the CDR3 DNA only, 42 bases that are in frame from base 1. From a lookup of the germline V gene, CDR1 and CDR2 are SQVTM and ANQGSEA. Here V drops 3 bases and J drops 4 bases, and the junction holds 4 bases not matched to any gene. The library was obtained by the immunoSEQ multiplex PCR assay. To provide template for TCR sequencing, every sample had RNA extracted and reverse transcribed into cDNA. SuperScript III was used for first-strand cDNA synthesis, primed with a 2:1 mix of oligo-dT and random hexamers. A synthetic immune receptor repertoire was used to gauge amplification bias, and whatever bias remained was removed computationally. The published analysis was carried out like this. After raw reads were preprocessed to remove errors, the CDR3 was defined following IMGT conventions as running from the conserved cysteine to phenylalanine. Clonality was computed by normalizing Shannon entropy by log2 of the number of productive unique TCRs and subtracting the result from 1. Whether scalp clones were CD4 or CD8 was inferred by matching scalp TCRbeta sequences against CD4 and CD8 repertoires sorted from blood. This immuneACCESS table, as held by TCRdb, lists in-frame sequences with V and J called but not all clones. Of the missing ones, under half trace to an unresolved V gene in checked studies; the others have no known cause. Clone size and the V and J calls come from that table; the DNA yielded D and trimming. Recorded for this sample are roughly 100,000 clones; around three fifths of them occurred a single time. The ten largest clones represent 8.8% of the sample.

A few counts support this clone. Its antigen is currently not known. No much larger clonotype is one base removed from it; base qualities were not supplied. The V gene is TRBV29-1 and the J gene is TRBJ2-1; 9 of the junction bases match TRBD2. The source is a human donor in good health. The sample was CD4+ T cells sorted from blood. The nucleotide sequence is given as TGCAGCGTTGAGGGCGGGGGGGCATACAATGAGCAGTTCTTC. Its translation is CSVEGGGAYNEQFF.